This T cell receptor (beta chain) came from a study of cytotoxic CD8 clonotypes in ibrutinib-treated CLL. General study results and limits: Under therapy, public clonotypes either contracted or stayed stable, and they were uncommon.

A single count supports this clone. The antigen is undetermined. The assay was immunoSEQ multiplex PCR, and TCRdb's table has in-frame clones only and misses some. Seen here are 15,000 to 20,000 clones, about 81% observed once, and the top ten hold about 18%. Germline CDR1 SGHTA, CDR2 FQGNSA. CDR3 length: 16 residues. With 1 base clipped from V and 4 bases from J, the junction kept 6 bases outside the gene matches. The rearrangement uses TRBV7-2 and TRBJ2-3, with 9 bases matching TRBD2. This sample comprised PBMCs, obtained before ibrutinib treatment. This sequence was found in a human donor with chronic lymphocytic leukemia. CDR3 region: CASSLEASGNSDTQYF. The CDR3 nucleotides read TGTGCCAGCAGCTTAGAGGCTAGCGGGAACTCAGATACGCAGTATTTT.